This TCR beta chain was sequenced in a study of blood T cell repertoires in COVID-19. Study information: Donors in the United States, Italy and Spain gave samples during acute or convalescent COVID-19.

Germline lookup yields CDR1 SGHVS and CDR2 FQNEAQ. The ends lost 0 bases at V and 4 bases at J; junction bases unmatched: 9. The CDR3 extends over 17 amino acids. Original methodology: Cell counts per sample came from amplifying reference gene primers. Clones were read by immunoSEQ multiplex PCR, and TCRdb kept only the in-frame ones, dropping some. The V and J calls and clone size are taken from that table; D and trimming were inferred from the DNA. The sample records about 240,000 clones, 86% being singletons. The chain carries TRBV7-8 and TRBJ1-2, with TRBD1 identical over 9 bases. The TCR was taken from a man aged 55 to 69 with acute or convalescent COVID-19. The sequencing sample was made of peripheral blood. CDR3 nucleotides: TGTGCCAGCAGCTTAGCCGGACAGGGGCCTTTCGGCTATGGCTACACCTTC. Translation gives CASSLAGQGPFGYGYTF.